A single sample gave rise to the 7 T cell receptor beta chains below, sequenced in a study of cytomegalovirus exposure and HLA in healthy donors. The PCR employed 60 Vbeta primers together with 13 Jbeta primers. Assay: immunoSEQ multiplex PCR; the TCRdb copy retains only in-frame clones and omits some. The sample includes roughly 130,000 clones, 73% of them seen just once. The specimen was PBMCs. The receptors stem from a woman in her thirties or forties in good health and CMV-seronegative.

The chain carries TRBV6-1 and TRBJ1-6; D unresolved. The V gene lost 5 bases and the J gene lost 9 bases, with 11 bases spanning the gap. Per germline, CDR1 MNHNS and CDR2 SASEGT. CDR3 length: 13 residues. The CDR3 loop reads CASSPNSGSPLHF. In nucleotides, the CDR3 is TGTGCCAGCAGTCCTAACTCAGGTTCACCCCTCCACTTT.

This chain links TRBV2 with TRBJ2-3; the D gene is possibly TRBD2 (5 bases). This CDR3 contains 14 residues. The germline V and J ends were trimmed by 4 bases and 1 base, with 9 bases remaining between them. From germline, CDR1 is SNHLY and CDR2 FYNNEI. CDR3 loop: CASSGISGTDTQYF. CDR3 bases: TGTGCCAGCAGTGGGATTAGCGGCACAGATACGCAGTATTTT. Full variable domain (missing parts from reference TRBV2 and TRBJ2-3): EPEVTQTPSHQVTQMGQEVILRCVPISNHLYFYWYRQILGQKVEFLVSFYNNEISEKSEIFDDQFSVERPDGSNFTLKIRSTKLEDSAMYFCASSGISGTDTQYFGPGTRLTVL.

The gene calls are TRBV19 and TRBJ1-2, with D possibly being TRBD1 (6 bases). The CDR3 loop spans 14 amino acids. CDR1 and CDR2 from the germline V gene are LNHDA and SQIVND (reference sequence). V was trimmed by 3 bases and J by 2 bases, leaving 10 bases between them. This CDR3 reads CASSIQQGNYGYTF. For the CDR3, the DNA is TGTGCCAGTAGTATCCAACAGGGCAACTATGGCTACACCTTC.

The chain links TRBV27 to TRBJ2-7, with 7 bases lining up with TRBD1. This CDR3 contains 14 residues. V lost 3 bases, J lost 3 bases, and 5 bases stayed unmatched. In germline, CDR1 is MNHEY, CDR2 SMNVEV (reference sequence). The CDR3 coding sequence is TGTGCCAGCAGTTTTCACCGGGACAGCTACGAGCAGTACTTC. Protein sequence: CASSFHRDSYEQYF.

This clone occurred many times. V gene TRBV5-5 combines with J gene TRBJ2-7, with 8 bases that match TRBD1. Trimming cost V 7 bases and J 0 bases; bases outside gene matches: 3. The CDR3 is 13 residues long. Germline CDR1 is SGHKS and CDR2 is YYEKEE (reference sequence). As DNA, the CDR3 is TGTGCCAGCGGACAGGGTTCCTCCTACGAGCAGTACTTC. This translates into CASGQGSSYEQYF.

DNA for the CDR3: TGTGCCTGGAGTGACGCGGGGGCAAACATTGAGCAGTTCTTC. Translated, it gives CAWSDAGANIEQFF. J is TRBJ2-1 and V is TRBV30, with D perhaps matching TRBD2 (7 bases). V gave up 1 base and J gave up 9 bases, with 16 bases separating them. There are 14 residues in the CDR3. CDR1 GTSNPN and CDR2 SVGIG come from the germline V gene (reference sequence).

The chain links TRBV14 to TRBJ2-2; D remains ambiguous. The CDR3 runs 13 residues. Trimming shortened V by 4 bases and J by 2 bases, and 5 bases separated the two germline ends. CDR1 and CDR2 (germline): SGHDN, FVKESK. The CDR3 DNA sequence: TGTGCCAGCAGCCCAATTAACACCGGGGAGCTGTTTTTT. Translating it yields CASSPINTGELFF.